This T cell receptor (beta chain) was recovered during a study of blood T cell repertoires in COVID-19. Looking at the study overall: Nucleic acid was either cDNA or gDNA, and it came from T cells, B-cell-depleted T cells, or PBMCs.

Germline loops: CDR1 MNHEY, CDR2 SVGAGI. The CDR3 runs to 15 residues. Trimming stripped 0 bases from V and 1 base from J, with 9 bases between. Methods used by the authors: Estimated nucleated cell counts came from reference gene primer amplification. TCRdb keeps only in-frame clones here, not all; method: immunoSEQ multiplex PCR. That table supplies the V and J calls and clone size; D and trimming were determined from the DNA. The sample has roughly 200,000 clones, around four fifths seen once. Sequencing was performed on peripheral blood. This clonotype was obtained from a man aged 35 to 55 with active or convalescent COVID-19. The rearrangement uses TRBV6-5 and TRBJ1-1; D gene unclear. The CDR3 is CASSYSNSQNTEAFF. The CDR3 nucleotides are TGTGCCAGCAGTTACTCGAACAGCCAGAACACTGAAGCTTTCTTT.